Listed here are 26 T cell receptor beta chains from one sample, sequenced in a study of control samples from healthy donors and cancer patients. Here immunoSEQ multiplex PCR was the method, and the copy in TCRdb shows in-frame clones only, minus some. The repertoire consists of around 84,000 clones, with 91% occurring once and the leading ten covering 15% to 17%. Specimen: blood. The receptors shown here come from a man aged 25 to 40 in good health.

As regards this clone: The same CDR3 can be traced to other DNA sequences in this sample. The V and J genes are TRBV6-6 and TRBJ1-1; the D gene is possibly TRBD1 (6 bases). Germline-derived CDR1 and CDR2 are MNHNY and SVGAGI (reference sequence). Trimming cost V 4 bases and J 8 bases, with 8 bases left between them. This CDR3 is built from 11 residues. The CDR3 protein is CASSSQGEAFF. The CDR3 bases are TGTGCCAGCAGTTCCCAGGGGGAAGCTTTCTTT.

This chain connects TRBV12-5 to TRBJ1-5, with TRBD1 identical over 8 bases. V dropped 3 bases and J dropped 6; count of bases not matched to a gene: 7. The germline V gene has CDR1 LGHNT and CDR2 FRNRAP. CDR3 length: 15 residues. The CDR3 nucleotides are TGTGCTAGTGGTTTAGGGGGCAGGGGGCCTCAGCCCCAGCATTTT. As protein: CASGLGGRGPQPQHF. Full variable domain (missing parts from reference TRBV12-5 and TRBJ1-5): DARVTQTPRHKVTEMGQEVTMRCQPILGHNTVFWYRQTMMQGLELLAYFRNRAPLDDSGMPKDRFSAEMPDATLATLKIQPSEPRDSAVYFCASGLGGRGPQPQHFGDGTRLSIL.

The chain joins TRBV5-5 to TRBJ1-2; D is perhaps TRBD1 (6 bases). Germline CDR1 and CDR2: SGHKS and YYEKEE (reference sequence). This CDR3 spans 13 amino acids. The CDR3, as DNA: TGTGGAACAGGGAGGGGAGATCGCTATGGCTACACCTTC. This gives the protein CGTGRGDRYGYTF.

The chain combines TRBV5-1 with TRBJ1-4; D unclear. The CDR3 has 14 amino acids. Germline loops: CDR1 SGHRS, CDR2 YFSETQ. Trimming shortened V by 2 bases and J by 4 bases, and 9 bases separated the two germline ends. CDR3: CASSFIGFNEKLFF. The DNA for the CDR3 is TGCGCCAGCAGCTTCATTGGATTTAATGAAAAACTGTTTTTT.

The chain links TRBV6-2 or TRBV6-3 to TRBJ1-1, with unresolved D. Germline V gives CDR1 MNHEY, CDR2 SVGEGT. The CDR3 sequence is 18 residues long. V was shortened by 5 bases and J by 13 bases, with 35 bases between the two germline ends. The CDR3 DNA reads as TGTGCCAGCAGTAACACCCGGGCGGTGACCGACGCACTTGGCTGGGGTTTCTTT. Residues: CASSNTRAVTDALGWGFF.

This sequence joins TRBV19 and TRBJ1-5, with 12 bases that match TRBD1. Germline lookup yields CDR1 LNHDA and CDR2 SQIVND (reference sequence). CDR3 length: 19 amino acids. V gave up 6 bases and J gave up 0 bases; unmatched junction bases: 12. The CDR3 DNA reads TGTGCCAGTAGAAAAGGGACAGGGGGCGTCCTATATAGCAATCAGCCCCAGCATTTT. Translated: CASRKGTGGVLYSNQPQHF.

A few counts support this clone. This rearrangement joins TRBV7-2 to TRBJ1-5, with 8 bases that match TRBD1. Losses at the gene ends were 5 bases for V and 2 bases for J; bases not matched to a gene: 8. Germline-derived CDR1 and CDR2 are SGHTA and FQGNSA. The CDR3 is 16 residues long. The CDR3 DNA reads TGTGCCAGCAGCGGAAGGACAGGGTACGGCAATCAGCCCCAGCATTTT. Its protein product is CASSGRTGYGNQPQHF.

This sequence joins TRBV6-5 and TRBJ1-2; D call uncertain. The CDR3 is 13 residues long. Germline V lookup: CDR1 MNHEY, CDR2 SVGAGI. V lost 0 bases and J 4 bases, leaving 6 bases between the germline ends. In DNA form, the CDR3 reads TGTGCCAGCAGTTACTCGCAATCCTATGGCTACACCTTC. Encoded protein: CASSYSQSYGYTF.

V is TRBV6-5 and J is TRBJ1-2; D not resolved. The CDR3 is 13 residues long. Germline V gives CDR1 MNHEY, CDR2 SVGAGI. The germline V and J ends were trimmed by 8 bases and 2 bases, with 12 bases remaining between them. CDR3: CASLLLANYGYTF. In nucleotides, the CDR3 is TGTGCCAGCCTGCTCTTGGCCAACTATGGCTACACCTTC.

This chain joins TRBV19 and TRBJ2-6; tentative D call: TRBD1 (5 bases). CDR1 is LNHDA and CDR2 is SQIVND in the germline V gene (reference sequence). This CDR3 spans 18 amino acids. V lost 3 bases to trimming and J lost 0 bases, with 15 bases between them. The CDR3: CASSMGTAGFSGANVLTF. The CDR3 DNA sequence: TGTGCCAGTAGTATGGGAACTGCAGGGTTCTCTGGGGCCAACGTCCTGACTTTC.

The chain has TRBV12-3 or TRBV12-4 and TRBJ1-1, with TRBD1 as a possible D gene (6 bases). V dropped 5 bases and J dropped 8 bases, with 12 bases sitting between them. The CDR3 runs to 12 residues. This CDR3 reads CASSPGTQEAFF. The DNA for the CDR3 is TGTGCCAGCAGTCCCGGGACACAAGAAGCTTTCTTT.

This chain connects TRBV14 to TRBJ1-1, with 8 bases fitting TRBD1. The V gene end was trimmed by 4 bases and the J gene end by 4 bases; junction bases not matched to a gene: 5. This CDR3 comprises 14 residues. The germline gives CDR1 SGHDN, CDR2 FVKESK. The CDR3 nucleotides read TGTGCCAGCAGCCCCAGGGGGCACGGCACTGAAGCTTTCTTT. It specifies CASSPRGHGTEAFF. Full variable domain (missing parts from reference TRBV14 and TRBJ1-1): EAGVTQFPSHSVIEKGQTVTLRCDPISGHDNLYWYRRVMGKEIKFLLHFVKESKQDESGMPNNRFLAERTGGTYSTLKVQPAELEDSGVYFCASSPRGHGTEAFFGQGTRLTVV.

J is TRBJ1-1 and V is TRBV2; 7 positions match TRBD1. V shed 5 bases, J shed 3 bases, and the junction held 3 bases outside the gene matches. CDR1 SNHLY and CDR2 FYNNEI come from the germline V gene. This CDR3 comprises 13 residues. CDR3 sequence reads: CASSSGTDTEAFF. For the CDR3, the DNA is TGTGCCAGCAGTTCCGGGACAGACACTGAAGCTTTCTTT.

This chain links TRBV7-2 with TRBJ2-5; D is uncertain. Trimming removed 4 bases at V and 5 bases at J, with 5 bases between. Germline lookup yields CDR1 SGHTA and CDR2 FQGNSA. The CDR3 extends over 11 amino acids. The CDR3 spells CASSSEETQYF. CDR3 DNA: TGTGCCAGCAGCTCGGAGGAGACCCAGTACTTC.

This clone was picked up one time. The chain uses TRBV10-3 and TRBJ1-3; D is ambiguous. V gave up 6 bases and J gave up 0 bases, with 9 bases separating them. CDR3 length equals 14 residues. From germline, CDR1 is ENHRY and CDR2 SYGVKD. The CDR3 here is CAISKEVSGNTIYF. In DNA form, the CDR3 reads TGTGCCATCAGCAAAGAAGTCTCTGGAAACACCATATATTTT.

The rearrangement joins TRBV27 to TRBJ2-2, with 7 bases aligning to TRBD2. CDR1 and CDR2 from the germline V gene are MNHEY and SMNVEV (reference sequence). The CDR3 totals 15 residues. Trimming at V came to 8 bases and at J to 6 bases, leaving 12 bases not matched to a gene. CDR3 in amino acids: CASCSRGVMAGELFF. The DNA for the CDR3 is TGTGCCAGCTGCTCCCGGGGGGTTATGGCCGGGGAGCTGTTTTTT.

The chain couples TRBV7-2 to TRBJ1-5, with D hard to call. Germline CDR1 SGHTA, CDR2 FQGNSA. The CDR3 extends over 15 amino acids. V was shortened by 6 bases and J by 0 bases, with 12 bases between the two germline ends. Here the CDR3 reads CASSSDPYSNQPQHF. DNA of the CDR3: TGTGCCAGCAGTTCGGACCCTTATAGCAATCAGCCCCAGCATTTT.

The rearrangement uses TRBV27 and TRBJ1-1; TRBD1 aligns across 10 bases. The CDR3 has 14 residues. The germline CDR1 and CDR2 sequences are MNHEY and SMNVEV (reference sequence). V gave up 7 bases and J gave up 4 bases; unmatched junction bases: 6. CDR3 amino acids: CASNRDRGGTEAFF. CDR3 nucleotide sequence: TGTGCCAGCAACCGGGACAGGGGAGGCACTGAAGCTTTCTTT.

The V call is TRBV6-5, the J call TRBJ1-2; a possible D gene is TRBD1 (5 bases). Germline V gives CDR1 MNHEY, CDR2 SVGAGI. The CDR3 is made up of 14 amino acids. Deletions cut 7 bases from V and 4 bases from J, with 16 bases between. CDR3 in DNA: TGTGCCAGCAAAAAAGTCCAGGGAATCTATGGCTACACCTTC. Its protein is CASKKVQGIYGYTF.

The chain has TRBV7-2 and TRBJ2-7; weak D call: TRBD1 (6 bases). Germline-derived CDR1 and CDR2 are SGHTA and FQGNSA. V was pared by 5 bases and J by 1 base, with 15 bases between. The CDR3 has 15 residues. CDR3 sequence: CASSLGPGESYEQYF. CDR3 nucleotides: TGTGCCAGCAGCCTCGGGCCAGGGGAGTCCTACGAGCAGTACTTC. Using reference TRBV7-2 and TRBJ2-7 for the parts outside the CDR3, the full variable domain is GAGVSQSPSNKVTEKGKDVELRCDPISGHTALYWYRQSLGQGLEFLIYFQGNSAPDKSGLPSDRFSAERTGGSVSTLTIQRTQQEDSAVYLCASSLGPGESYEQYFGPGTRLTVT.

J is TRBJ2-2 and V is TRBV2, with D possibly matching TRBD2 (6 bases). The CDR3 covers 15 residues. The germline gives CDR1 SNHLY, CDR2 FYNNEI. V gave up 5 bases and J gave up 2 bases, with 12 bases separating them. CDR3 region: CASSLYGLNTGELFF. CDR3 nucleotide sequence: TGTGCCAGCAGTCTTTATGGACTAAACACCGGGGAGCTGTTTTTT.

CDR3: CASSQGQTSGNTIYF. The CDR3 region has the DNA TGCGCCAGCAGCCAAGGACAGACCTCTGGAAACACCATATATTTT. The chain carries TRBV4-3 and TRBJ1-3, with D perhaps TRBD1 (5 bases). The CDR3 covers 15 residues. Germline loops: CDR1 LGHNA, CDR2 YSLEER. The ends were cut back, 1 base at V and 0 bases at J, with 7 bases in the middle.

V is TRBV6-5 and J is TRBJ1-5; D is unresolved. This CDR3 has 15 amino acids. Germline V gene sequence: CDR1 MNHEY, CDR2 SVGAGI. The V end was cut by 2 bases, the J end by 4 bases, with 12 bases between. The CDR3 bases are TGTGCCAGCAGTTACGATGGGAACCGAAATCAGCCCCAGCATTTT. Its translation is CASSYDGNRNQPQHF.

The chain combines TRBV27 with TRBJ2-7; D might be TRBD2 (6 bases). This CDR3 comprises 15 residues. CDR1 MNHEY and CDR2 SMNVEV come from the germline V gene (reference sequence). V was shortened by 5 bases and J by 3 bases, with 17 bases between the two germline ends. DNA for the CDR3: TGTGCCAGCAGTGACCTGGGGGGATCCTACTACGAGCAGTACTTC. Translation gives CASSDLGGSYYEQYF.

CDR3 nucleotide sequence: TGTGCCAGCAGCGCCCTAGGGGGCGCGTCAGATACGCAGTATTTT. It codes for CASSALGGASDTQYF. The rearrangement uses TRBV9 and TRBJ2-3; 7 nucleotides align to TRBD1. Germline values: CDR1 SGDLS, CDR2 YYNGEE. The CDR3 contains 15 residues. With V trimmed by 3 bases and J by 4 bases, 8 bases remained unmatched.

The chain carries TRBV2 and TRBJ1-3, with 10 bases aligning to TRBD1. Germline V gives CDR1 SNHLY, CDR2 FYNNEI. The junction had 6 bases not matched to a gene; V was cut back by 6 bases and J by 7 bases. CDR3 length: 14 amino acids. The DNA of the CDR3 is TGTGCCAGCAGCGTCCGGGACAGGGGCAACACCATATATTTT. Encoded protein: CASSVRDRGNTIYF.